This TCR beta chain emerged from a study of cytomegalovirus exposure and HLA in healthy donors (dated by TCRdb to about 2017). Study-level background: According to an earlier analysis of 587 of the donors, some 180 million T cells yielded roughly 100 million unique TCR beta sequences and about 300 Gb of sequence data. Roughly 300 gigabases of sequencing data and tens of millions of unique TCR sequences were included in an early release covering about 700 HLA-typed donors. The genetic ancestry cluster associated with self-reported Caucasian donors included approximately 85% of the 398 genotyped donors. The study aimed to test whether cataloging public T cell receptors could reveal signatures of past pathogen exposure. The study used immunosequencing to profile the T cell repertoires of 670 or so subjects and linked those repertoires to cytomegalovirus serostatus. Along with the roughly 670-subject first cohort, a separate validation cohort of over 90 different subjects was used. To predict cytomegalovirus infection status, the study combined high-throughput TCR immunosequencing, statistical association of individual TCRs with disease status, and machine learning. In a later analysis, previously published TCR beta repertoires from 600 to 850 donors were re-analyzed and high-resolution HLA genotyping was added so that TCR occurrence patterns could be studied. Rather than drawing on any new phenotypic data, the later analysis identified candidate immune exposures from TCR beta sequences and the way those sequences occurred across donors. An earlier analysis of 587 of the donors used high-throughput TCR beta sequencing to judge whether each TCR beta V gene segment behaved as functional or pseudogenic. Donor age, sex, ethnicity and CMV serostatus were compiled alongside the repertoire data. A later genetic analysis took genome-wide SNP genotypes for about 55% of the roughly 670 donors and used that subset as a discovery cohort. All discovery cohort repertoires had been generated on a single sequencing platform. Both class I and class II loci were covered by HLA typing, at four-digit resolution. The number of typed donors differed by locus: about 620-640 for A, B, C, DRB1 and DQB1; 500 to 550 for DQA1; 600 to 610 for DPA1; and around 450 for DPB1. Several DR-DQ haplotypes were treated as single units for association and clustering because of strong linkage in the cohort. Among approximately 370 genotyped donors of the cohort, an average of roughly 230,000 unique TCR beta nucleotide sequences was sequenced per donor, of which roughly 17% were non-productive.

The library was built by means of the immunoSEQ multiplex PCR assay. A mixture of 60 forward primers for TCR Vbeta segments and 13 reverse primers for TCR Jbeta segments was used in the multiplex PCR. The CDR3 region of rearranged TCR beta genes was amplified from genomic DNA with a multiplex PCR assay. The Illumina HiSeq System was used to sequence the amplified TCR beta libraries as 87-base-pair reads. The study's own analysis went as follows. In a later analysis, tens of millions of unique TCR beta chains were counted across the approximately 640 repertoires, and approximately 11 million of these chains were shared by at least two donors. Raw reads were error-corrected and collapsed into unique sequences by a nearest-neighbor algorithm in which closely related sequences were merged to remove PCR and sequencing errors. CDR3 sequences were aligned to IMGT reference sequences to assign V, D and J gene segments. For a sequence to be retained, a match of at least six nucleotides to both a V gene segment and a J gene segment was required. Rearrangements were classified as productive when the CDR3 lacked stop codons and remained in frame with V and J, and all other rearrangements were classified as non-productive. CDR3 was defined by IMGT convention, running from the second conserved V-encoded cysteine to the conserved J-encoded phenylalanine. In an earlier analysis of roughly 580 of the donors, sequences lacking an unambiguous match to a single V gene segment were excluded. In an earlier analysis of 587 of the donors, V segments were called functional above 56.7% productive rearrangements and were called segregating when the between-donor standard deviation exceeded 5%. A statistical classification framework was built to diagnose cytomegalovirus status from the catalog of TCR beta chain sequences. A later analysis assigned V and J genes by comparing TCR nucleotide sequences with IMGT/GENE-DB human TR gene sequences. In a later analysis, CDR3 sequences and most-parsimonious VDJ recombination scenarios were assigned using the TCRdist pipeline. A later analysis defined each TCR beta chain by its CDR3 amino acid sequence plus V-gene family, and excluded reads lacking a unique V-gene family. As a way to deal with suspected cross-contamination and a sequencing artifact, a later analysis dropped approximately 590 nucleotide sequences that were highly shared and had low generation probability. For each public chain, a later analysis derived a clonal expansion index from normalized ranks of inferred template counts within each repertoire. In a later analysis, generation probabilities were computed using a VDJ recombination model fitted to out-of-frame rearrangements, and the results were checked against IGoR. In a later analysis, hypergeometric tests were used to score TCR-TCR, TCR-HLA and TCR-CMV co-occurrence, with a repertoire-size bias correction applied to TCR pairs. A later analysis estimated false discovery rates by permuting HLA or CMV assignments 20 times. In a later analysis, co-occurring TCRs were grouped using DBSCAN, with TCRdist sequence similarity added in when clustering inside HLA-allele-positive subsets. Co-occurrence clustering excluded repertoires with fewer than 30,000 or more than 120,000 public chains, plus five with anomalous nucleotide sharing. This is the immuneACCESS table as TCRdb keeps it, with only in-frame sequences that have V and J called. A part of the clones is gone; compared with another copy, unresolved V genes explain less than half, and the rest is unexplained. D and trimming were read from the DNA, whereas the V and J calls and clone size are those reported in that table. The sample's clone listing holds roughly 53,000 clones. Jointly, the top ten make up 9.5% to 15% of the sample.

The study at large found these results: In a later analysis, the rate of TCR association differed among HLA loci, with DRB1 alleles having the most associated TCRs and HLA-C alleles having the fewest. In a later analysis, most CMV-associated TCR beta chains were found to appear HLA-restricted, with HLA associations seemingly driven largely by CMV exposure. A few of the identified cytomegalovirus-associated TCR beta chains were confirmed in vitro to be specific for cytomegalovirus antigens. At a false discovery rate of 0.05, a later analysis linked some 18,000 TCR beta sequences to specific HLA alleles. A further reported finding was that TCR beta sequences accurately predicted the HLA-A and HLA-B alleles for most subjects in the first cohort. According to a later analysis, parvovirus B19, influenza, CMV and Epstein-Barr virus appeared linked to several top co-occurrence clusters. Compared with the approximately 710-donor mean, donors in an Asian-associated ancestry cluster had fewer N-insertions in productive TCRs, according to a later genetic analysis. The classifier was reported to diagnose cytomegalovirus status with high specificity and sensitivity in both the original and validation cohorts. This cohort had only TCR beta chains sequenced, and the lack of alpha or paired-chain data limited which features could be detected. The study gave a list of 150 to 200 TCR beta chains associated with cytomegalovirus. According to the authors, the approach could potentially be generalized to other disease states and immunological phenotypes. The 87-base-pair reads could not distinguish some IMGT-functional V segments, including TRBV6-2 and TRBV6-3, so those segments were excluded. The sequencing pipeline was judged likely to have produced a cluster of highly shared sequence variants as a technical artifact. In a later genetic analysis, a missense DCLRE1C variant was associated with V-gene and J-gene trimming of TCR beta chains, and the association was replicated in an independent cohort. In a later analysis, HLA-associated TCR beta chains showed more clonal expansion and lower generation probabilities than non-associated chains that were equally common. Seventeen rarely observed V segments, including chromosome 9 orphons, were excluded from the earlier analysis of 550 to 700 of the donors because counts were too low. Broadly in line with IMGT annotations, most TCR beta V segments showed up in productive rearrangements about 87% or about 30% of the time in an earlier analysis of about 500 of the donors. HLA typing was unavailable for some donors at each locus, so association tests used only the typed subset. Across donors, most TCR sequences were observed very rarely, whereas some public TCRs were present in many individuals. Immune exposure information for the cohort was limited to CMV serostatus. When HLA alleles, especially DR and DQ, strongly co-occurred, attributing TCR associations to individual alleles was difficult. Correlated functional status among segregating V segments might reflect linkage disequilibrium, but an unknown experimental factor could not be ruled out. The presence/absence analyses assumed that sequencing depth was roughly uniform across donors, and that assumption may not be true.

The CDR3 numbers 15 residues from cysteine through phenylalanine. Only CDR3 DNA is held: 45 bases, read in frame from base 1. After removal of 3 bases from V and 7 bases from J, the junction retains 8 bases not matched to a gene. CDR1 and CDR2 (SGHTA, FQGTGA) derive from the germline V gene. The cohort comprised 550 to 700 healthy bone marrow donors. Cohort members were all nominally healthy when sampled, although unrecorded immune exposures were likely present. The donor tested CMV seropositive and was one of the 289 seropositive cohort members. A peripheral blood sample was collected from each donor, and TCR beta sequencing was performed on peripheral blood mononuclear cells. The Qiagen DNeasy Blood Extraction Kit was used to extract genomic DNA from the blood cell samples. Points on this clone: Its antigen remains undetermined.

The sequence was collected from a man between 18 and 35 years old in good health and CMV-seropositive. The rearrangement combines TRBV7-3 with TRBJ2-1; 8 of the junction bases match TRBD2. Specimen: PBMCs. The CDR3 in this case is CASSFRSSGPNEQFF. The DNA reads as follows: TGTGCCAGCAGCTTTCGTTCTAGCGGGCCAAATGAGCAGTTCTTC.